This T cell receptor (beta chain) was obtained from a study of response to subunit inactivated influenza vaccine. Points from the study as a whole: Every seasonal influenza vaccination brings in few new T cells, the authors suggested.

TCRdb used MiXCR to reprocess the RT-PCR reads, holding one entry per CDR3 protein. The repertoire holds hundreds of thousands of distinct CDR3 sequences, with 7.6% as singletons. The germline V and J ends were trimmed by 4 bases and 4 bases, with 14 bases remaining between them. Germline CDR1 is SGHRS and CDR2 is YFSETQ. The CDR3 consists of 14 residues. This clonotype was observed a handful of times. Its antigen is as yet unknown. Sequenced here: PBMCs from blood, sampled about 23 months after vaccination. The gene calls are TRBV5-1 and TRBJ2-5, with D hard to call. The sequence was collected from a man aged 50-75 years who received an inactivated influenza vaccine. Written as DNA, the CDR3 is TGCGCCAGCAGCGCTGACGGCCCTTCAGAGACCCAGTACTTC. It yields the protein CASSADGPSETQYF.